This T cell receptor beta chain was found in a study of identical twins. From the 5' RACE reads, TCRdb called clonotypes with MiXCR, one entry per CDR3 protein. The sample carries some 500,000 distinct CDR3 sequences, around a tenth recorded once. The sample was also linked to a second study, of yellow fever vaccine responses in identical twins.

This TCR derives from a woman aged 18-35 years in good health. The sequenced sample was PBMCs.

The DNA of the CDR3 is TGCGCCAGCAGCACTGACCCGGGACACCCTATACCCTACGAGCAGTACTTC. It is translated as CASSTDPGHPIPYEQYF. The chain recombines TRBV5-1 with TRBJ2-7, with TRBD1 as a possible D gene (6 bases). Germline V gene lookup returns CDR1 SGHRS and CDR2 YFSETQ. The germline V and J ends were trimmed by 4 bases and 2 bases, with 22 bases remaining between them. The CDR3 runs to 17 residues.